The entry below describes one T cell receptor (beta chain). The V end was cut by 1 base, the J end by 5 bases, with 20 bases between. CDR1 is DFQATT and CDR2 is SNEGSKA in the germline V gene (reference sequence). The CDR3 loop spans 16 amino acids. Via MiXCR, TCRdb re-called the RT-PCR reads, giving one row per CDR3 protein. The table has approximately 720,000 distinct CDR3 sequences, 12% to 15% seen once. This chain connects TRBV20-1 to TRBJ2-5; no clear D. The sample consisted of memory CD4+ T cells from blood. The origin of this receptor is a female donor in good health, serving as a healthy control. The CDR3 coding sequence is TGCAGTGCTAGAGCCCAGCGAAACCTGCCTTGGGAGACCCAGTACTTC. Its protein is CSARAQRNLPWETQYF.